This TCR beta chain emerged from a study of blood T cell repertoires in COVID-19 (dated by TCRdb to the early 2020s). Broadly, across the study: Samples covering the acute and convalescent phases of COVID-19 were provided by collaborators in the United States, Italy and Spain. The prospective study material was composed of cDNA or gDNA derived from T cells, B-cell-depleted T cells, or PBMCs. The dataset comprised deeply sampled blood TCRbeta repertoires from subjects exposed to, actively infected with, or recovered from COVID-19. A freely available public database, intended as a resource for researchers studying the immune response to SARS-CoV-2, is where the repertoires were released. The samples were drawn from two sources: the first 160 participants of the ongoing ImmuneRACE study, and 1,200 or so subjects contributed by 6 global collaborators. Sample metadata almost always included a de-identified subject ID, COVID-19 status, age in years and sex. Where available, HLA class I and class II types were obtained from metadata supplied by the sample provider rather than from assay-based typing.

TCRbeta CDR3 regions were amplified from genomic DNA using the immunoSEQ Assay, a bias-controlled multiplex PCR. Processing in the source paper ran as follows. The number of nucleated cells in each sample was estimated by amplification of reference gene primers within the assay. To quantify the absolute abundance of each unique TCRbeta CDR3 rearrangement, sequence reads were collapsed and filtered. For each sample, productive Simpson clonality was calculated as the square root of Simpson's diversity index over productive rearrangements. Drawn from immuneACCESS, this table holds only the in-frame rearrangements with V and J called that TCRdb kept. Clones are partly lost; checked studies trace under half to an unresolved V gene and leave the rest unexplained. The D gene and trimming were derived from the DNA, and the V and J assignments and clone size from that table. The sample contains 200,000 to 250,000 clones, 82% of them found a single time. Roughly 3.2% of the sample comes from the top ten.

Taken from cysteine to phenylalanine, the CDR3 has 15 residues. CDR3 DNA only is kept here, 45 bases in frame from base 1. The germline V gene encodes CDR1 MNHEY and CDR2 SVGAGI. V loses 2 bases, J loses 0 bases, and the germline ends lie 10 bases apart. Whole blood was collected in K2EDTA tubes by collaborating institutions according to the institutions' own protocols. For TCRbeta analysis, collaborators shipped samples in one of three forms: frozen whole blood, isolated PBMCs, or DNA extracted from either of those sample types. Results and caveats for the whole study, not just this receptor: The amount of clinical and demographic metadata varied by source and participant and was provided uncurated.

Details on this clone: The clone's antigen remains unknown. Base qualities were left out, and no much larger clone turns up one base away.

The TCR comes from a young woman with acute or convalescent COVID-19. The sequence links TRBV6-5 to TRBJ1-1, with the identity of the D gene unclear. What was sequenced was peripheral blood. The nucleotide sequence is TGTGCCAGCAGTTACCTTCCAAGCATGAACACTGAAGCTTTCTTT. This codes for CASSYLPSMNTEAFF.